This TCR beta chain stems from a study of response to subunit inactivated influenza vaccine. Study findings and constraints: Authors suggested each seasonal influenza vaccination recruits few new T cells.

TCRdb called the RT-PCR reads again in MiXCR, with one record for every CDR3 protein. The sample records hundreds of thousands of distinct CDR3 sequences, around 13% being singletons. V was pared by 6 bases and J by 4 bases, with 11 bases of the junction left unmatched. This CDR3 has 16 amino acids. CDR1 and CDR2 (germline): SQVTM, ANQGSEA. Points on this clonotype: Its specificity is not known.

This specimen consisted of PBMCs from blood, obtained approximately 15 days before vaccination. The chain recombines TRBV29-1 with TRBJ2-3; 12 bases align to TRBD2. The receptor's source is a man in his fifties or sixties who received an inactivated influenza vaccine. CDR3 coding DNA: TGCAGCGTAGCTGGAGCTAGCGGGGGGGCCGCAGATACGCAGTATTTT. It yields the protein CSVAGASGGAADTQYF.